This T cell receptor (beta chain) was documented in a study of blood T cell repertoires in COVID-19. Study-level background: Whether acute or convalescent, the COVID-19 samples came from the United States, Italy and Spain. Sources were T cells, B-cell-depleted T cells, or PBMCs; the material itself was cDNA or gDNA.

CDR3 length equals 14 residues. The V gene's germline CDR1 is LNHNV and CDR2 YYDKDF (reference sequence). Germline trimming cut 7 bases from V and 8 bases from J; bases unmatched to any gene: 12. Original handling: It was from reference gene primer amplification that nucleated cell counts were estimated. Assay used: immunoSEQ multiplex PCR; TCRdb lists only in-frame clones, some missing. That table gives V, J and clone size, and the DNA gave D and trimming. Of roughly 80,000 clones listed, around 88% are singletons. The chain employs TRBV15 and TRBJ1-2, with 8 nucleotides matching TRBD1. The clonotype was recovered from a woman older than 75 with acute or convalescent COVID-19. Sequenced sample: peripheral blood. The CDR3 loop reads CATTSGGVLTGYTF. Written as DNA, the CDR3 is TGTGCCACCACCTCAGGGGGCGTTTTGACGGGCTACACCTTC. The complete variable domain, with remaining parts taken from reference TRBV15 and TRBJ1-2, reads DAMVIQNPRYQVTQFGKPVTLSCSQTLNHNVMYWYQQKSSQAPKLLFHYYDKDFNNEADTPDNFQSRRPNTSFCFLDIRSPGLGDTAMYLCATTSGGVLTGYTFGSGTRLTVV.